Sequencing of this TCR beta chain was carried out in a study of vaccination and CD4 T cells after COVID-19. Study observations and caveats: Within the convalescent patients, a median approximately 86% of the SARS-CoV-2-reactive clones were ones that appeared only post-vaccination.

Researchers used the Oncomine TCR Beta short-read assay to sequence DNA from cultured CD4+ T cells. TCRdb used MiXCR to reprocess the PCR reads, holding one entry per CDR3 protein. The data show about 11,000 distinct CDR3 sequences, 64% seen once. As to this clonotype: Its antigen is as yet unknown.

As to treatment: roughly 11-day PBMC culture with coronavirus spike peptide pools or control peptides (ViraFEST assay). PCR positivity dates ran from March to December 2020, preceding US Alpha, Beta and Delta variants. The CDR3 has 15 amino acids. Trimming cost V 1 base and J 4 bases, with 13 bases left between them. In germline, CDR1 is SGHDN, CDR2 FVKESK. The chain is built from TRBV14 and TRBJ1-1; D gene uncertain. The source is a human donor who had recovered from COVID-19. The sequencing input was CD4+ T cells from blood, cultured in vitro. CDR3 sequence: CASSQAPGSLTEAFF. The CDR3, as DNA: TGTGCCAGCAGCCAAGCTCCGGGGTCGCTCACTGAAGCTTTCTTT.